One and the same sample provided the 10 T cell receptor beta chains below, sequenced in a study of cytomegalovirus exposure and HLA in healthy donors. Repertoires were generated with immunoSEQ multiplex PCR, while TCRdb's copy carries only in-frame clones and drops some. The sample consists of tens of thousands of clones, 85% to 95% of them appearing once. Sequencing was done on a sample of PBMCs. The receptor source for this set is a man younger than 35 in good health and CMV-seropositive.

The J gene is TRBJ2-7, the V gene TRBV5-1; TRBD2 matches at 7 bases. The CDR3 consists of 13 residues. Per germline, CDR1 SGHRS and CDR2 YFSETQ. Trimming removed 3 bases from V and 6 bases from J; junction bases left unmatched: 6. The CDR3 loop is CASSWSGRSEQYF. CDR3 nucleotides: TGCGCCAGCAGCTGGTCCGGGAGGAGCGAGCAGTACTTC. Using reference TRBV5-1 and TRBJ2-7 for the parts outside the CDR3, the full variable domain is KAGVTQTPRYLIKTRGQQVTLSCSPISGHRSVSWYQQTPGQGLQFLFEYFSETQRNKGNFPGRFSGRQFSNSRSEMNVSTLELGDSALYLCASSWSGRSEQYFGPGTRLTVT.

This clone has only one observation. This sequence joins TRBV19 and TRBJ2-1, with D tentatively TRBD2 (5 bases). The CDR3 is made up of 15 amino acids. The ends were cut back, 5 bases at V and 1 base at J, with 12 bases in the middle. CDR1 and CDR2 (germline): LNHDA, SQIVND (reference sequence). Here the CDR3 reads CASSLQRTSYNEQFF. In DNA form, the CDR3 reads TGTGCCAGTAGTCTTCAGCGGACTTCCTACAATGAGCAGTTCTTC.

The chain carries TRBV28 and TRBJ1-1, with unresolved D. Trimming removed 10 bases from V and 4 bases from J, with 10 bases in between. Germline-derived CDR1 and CDR2 are MDHEN and SYDVKM. The CDR3 has 11 residues. The CDR3 DNA reads as TGTGCCATCAGGAGTAGCACTGAAGCTTTCTTT. Encoded protein: CAIRSSTEAFF.

This chain joins TRBV28 and TRBJ2-7, with D perhaps TRBD2 (6 bases). The CDR3 loop spans 14 amino acids. Per germline, CDR1 MDHEN and CDR2 SYDVKM. V dropped 1 base and J dropped 5 bases, with 12 bases sitting between them. The CDR3 here is CASSLSLGGHEQYF. CDR3 DNA sequence: TGTGCCAGCAGTTTATCCCTGGGGGGACACGAGCAGTACTTC.

The chain combines TRBV28 with TRBJ2-7; possibly TRBD1 for D (5 bases). V was cut by 6 bases and J by 5 bases, with 11 bases left in between. The germline gives CDR1 MDHEN, CDR2 SYDVKM. The CDR3 consists of 12 residues. In nucleotides, the CDR3 is TGTGCCAGCAGAGCCCTGGGGCACGAGCAGTACTTC. This encodes CASRALGHEQYF.

The chain links TRBV2 to TRBJ2-7, with 7 nucleotides matching TRBD1. The V gene end was trimmed by 2 bases and the J gene end by 6 bases; junction bases not matched to a gene: 4. Germline CDR1 SNHLY, CDR2 FYNNEI. The CDR3 spans 13 residues. In DNA, the CDR3 is TGTGCCAGCAGTGAAATAGCAGGGGGCGAGCAGTACTTC. Amino acid sequence: CASSEIAGGEQYF.

This chain connects TRBV28 to TRBJ1-5, with 7 nucleotides matching TRBD1. Germline loops: CDR1 MDHEN, CDR2 SYDVKM. Trimming removed 3 bases from V and 7 bases from J; junction bases left unmatched: 9. The CDR3 loop spans 15 amino acids. CDR3 sequence: CASSFYRGGGQPQHF. In DNA, the CDR3 is TGTGCCAGCAGTTTTTACAGGGGAGGAGGGCAGCCCCAGCATTTT.

V is TRBV28 and J is TRBJ2-7, with 9 nucleotides matching TRBD1. This CDR3 has 15 amino acids. Germline V gene sequence: CDR1 MDHEN, CDR2 SYDVKM. With 5 bases clipped from V and 5 bases from J, the junction kept 10 bases outside the gene matches. This CDR3 is CASSITGTGSHEQYF. The CDR3 DNA reads TGTGCCAGCAGTATAACCGGGACAGGGTCCCACGAGCAGTACTTC.

Only one count was recorded for this clone. This chain uses TRBV20-1 with TRBJ2-1, with D possibly matching TRBD2 (6 bases). Trimming pared 5 bases from V and 8 bases from J, leaving 7 bases between. The CDR3 covers 10 residues. Per the germline V gene, CDR1 is DFQATT and CDR2 is SNEGSKA (reference sequence). CDR3 sequence reads: CSAGTYEQFF. CDR3 coding DNA: TGCAGTGCTGGGACTTATGAGCAGTTCTTC.

A single count supports this clone. The chain uses TRBV6-6 and TRBJ2-5, with TRBD1 identical over 7 bases. With V trimmed by 7 bases and J by 5 bases, 10 bases remained unmatched. Germline CDR1 and CDR2: MNHNY and SVGAGI (reference sequence). CDR3 length: 14 amino acids. DNA of the CDR3: TGTGCCAGCACCAGAGGGGGCTTGGCGGAGACCCAGTACTTC. Protein product: CASTRGGLAETQYF.